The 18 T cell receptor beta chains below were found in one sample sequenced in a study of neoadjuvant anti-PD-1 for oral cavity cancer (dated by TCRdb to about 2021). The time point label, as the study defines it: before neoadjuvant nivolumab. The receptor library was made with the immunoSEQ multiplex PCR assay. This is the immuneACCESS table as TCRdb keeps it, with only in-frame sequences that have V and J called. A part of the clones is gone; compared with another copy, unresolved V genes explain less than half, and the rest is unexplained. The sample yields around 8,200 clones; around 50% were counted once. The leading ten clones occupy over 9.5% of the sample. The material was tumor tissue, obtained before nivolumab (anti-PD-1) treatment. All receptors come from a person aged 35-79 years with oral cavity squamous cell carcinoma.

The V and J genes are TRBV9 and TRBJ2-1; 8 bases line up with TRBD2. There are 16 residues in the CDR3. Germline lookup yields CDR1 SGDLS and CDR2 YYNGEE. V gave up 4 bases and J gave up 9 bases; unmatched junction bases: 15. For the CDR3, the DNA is TGTGCCAGCAGCCCGAGACTAGCGAACGGTCTCGGTGAGCAGTTCTTC. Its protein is CASSPRLANGLGEQFF.

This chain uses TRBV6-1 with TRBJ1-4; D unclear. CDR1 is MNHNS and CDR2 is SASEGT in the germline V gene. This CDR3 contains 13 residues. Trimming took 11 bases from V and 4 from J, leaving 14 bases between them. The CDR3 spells CAGRRQDNEKLFF. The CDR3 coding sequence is TGTGCCGGAAGGAGGCAGGATAATGAAAAACTGTTTTTT.

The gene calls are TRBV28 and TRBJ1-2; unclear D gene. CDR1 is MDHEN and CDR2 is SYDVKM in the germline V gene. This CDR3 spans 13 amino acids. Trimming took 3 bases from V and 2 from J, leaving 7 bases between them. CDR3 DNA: TGTGCCAGCAGTTTCTTAGGGAACTATGGCTACACCTTC. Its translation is CASSFLGNYGYTF.

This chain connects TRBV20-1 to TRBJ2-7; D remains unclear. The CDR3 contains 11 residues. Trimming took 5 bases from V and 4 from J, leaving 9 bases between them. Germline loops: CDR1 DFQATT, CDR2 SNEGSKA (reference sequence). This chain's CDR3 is CSALKMYEQYF. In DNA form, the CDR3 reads TGCAGTGCTCTAAAAATGTACGAGCAGTACTTC.

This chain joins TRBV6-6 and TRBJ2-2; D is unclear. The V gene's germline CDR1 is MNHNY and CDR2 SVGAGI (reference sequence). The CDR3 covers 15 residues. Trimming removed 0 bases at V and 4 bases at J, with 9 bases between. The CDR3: CASSYSKLITGELFF. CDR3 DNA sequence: TGTGCCAGCAGTTACTCGAAACTCATCACCGGGGAGCTGTTTTTT.

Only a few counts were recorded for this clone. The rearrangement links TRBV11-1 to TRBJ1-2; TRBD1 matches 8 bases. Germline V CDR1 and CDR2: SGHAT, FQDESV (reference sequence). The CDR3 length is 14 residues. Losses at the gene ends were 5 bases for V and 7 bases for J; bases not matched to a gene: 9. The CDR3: CASSDSQGAGGYTF. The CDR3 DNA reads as TGTGCCAGCAGCGACTCTCAGGGGGCCGGTGGCTACACCTTC.

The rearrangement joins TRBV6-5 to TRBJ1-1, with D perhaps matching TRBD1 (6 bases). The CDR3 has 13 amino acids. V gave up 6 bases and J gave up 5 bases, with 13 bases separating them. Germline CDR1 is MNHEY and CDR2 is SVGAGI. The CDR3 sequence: CASSGLRGTEAFF. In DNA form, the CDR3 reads TGTGCCAGCAGCGGACTCAGGGGTACTGAAGCTTTCTTT.

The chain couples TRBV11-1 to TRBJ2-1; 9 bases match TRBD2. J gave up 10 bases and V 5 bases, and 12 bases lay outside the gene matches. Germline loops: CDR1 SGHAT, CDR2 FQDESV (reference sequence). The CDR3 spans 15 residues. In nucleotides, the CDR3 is TGTGCCAGCAGCCCCCGTAGCGGGAGCCGAGAAGAGCAGTTCTTC. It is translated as CASSPRSGSREEQFF.

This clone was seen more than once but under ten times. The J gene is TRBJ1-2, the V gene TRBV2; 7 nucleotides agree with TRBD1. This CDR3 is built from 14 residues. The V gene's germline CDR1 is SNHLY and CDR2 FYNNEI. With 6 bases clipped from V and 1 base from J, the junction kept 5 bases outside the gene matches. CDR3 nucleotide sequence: TGTGCCAGCAGAAGACAGGGAAATAACTATGGCTACACCTTC. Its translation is CASRRQGNNYGYTF.

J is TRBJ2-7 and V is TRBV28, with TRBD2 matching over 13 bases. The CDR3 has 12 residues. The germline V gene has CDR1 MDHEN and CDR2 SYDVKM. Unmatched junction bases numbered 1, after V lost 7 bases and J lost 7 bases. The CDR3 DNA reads TGTGCCAGCAAGGGACTAGCGGGAGAGCAGTACTTC. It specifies CASKGLAGEQYF. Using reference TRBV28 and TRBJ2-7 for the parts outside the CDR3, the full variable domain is DVKVTQSSRYLVKRTGEKVFLECVQDMDHENMFWYRQDPGLGLRLIYFSYDVKMKEKGDIPEGYSVSREKKERFSLILESASTNQTSMYLCASKGLAGEQYFGPGTRLTVT.

The CDR3, as DNA: TGTGCCACCAGCAGGCGGGAGATTGGCACAGATACGCAGTATTTT. Residues: CATSRREIGTDTQYF. The chain couples TRBV15 to TRBJ2-3; 7 positions agree with TRBD2. There are 15 residues in the CDR3. With V trimmed by 3 bases and J by 1 base, 4 bases remained unmatched. CDR1 and CDR2 from the germline V gene are LNHNV and YYDKDF (reference sequence).

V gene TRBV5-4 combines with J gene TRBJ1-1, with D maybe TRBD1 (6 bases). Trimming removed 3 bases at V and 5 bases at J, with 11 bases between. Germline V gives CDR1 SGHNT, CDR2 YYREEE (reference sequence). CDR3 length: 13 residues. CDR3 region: CASSSDSSTEAFF. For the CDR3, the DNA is TGTGCCAGCAGCTCGGACAGTAGTACTGAAGCTTTCTTT.

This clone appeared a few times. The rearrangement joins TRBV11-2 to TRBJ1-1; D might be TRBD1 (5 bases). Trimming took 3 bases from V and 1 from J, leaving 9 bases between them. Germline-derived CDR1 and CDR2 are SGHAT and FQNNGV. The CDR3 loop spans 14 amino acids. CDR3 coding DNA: TGTGCCAGCAGCTTCTCGAGGGGGAACACTGAAGCTTTCTTT. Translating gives CASSFSRGNTEAFF. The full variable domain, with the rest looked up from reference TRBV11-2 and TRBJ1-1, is EAGVAQSPRYKIIEKRQSVAFWCNPISGHATLYWYQQILGQGPKLLIQFQNNGVVDDSQLPKDRFSAERLKGVDSTLKIQPAKLEDSAVYLCASSFSRGNTEAFFGQGTRLTVV.

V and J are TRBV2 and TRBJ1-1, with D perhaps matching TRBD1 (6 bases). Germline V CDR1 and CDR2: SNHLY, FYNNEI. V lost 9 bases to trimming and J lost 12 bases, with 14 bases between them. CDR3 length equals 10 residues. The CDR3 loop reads CASGGGVSFF. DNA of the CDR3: TGTGCCAGTGGAGGGGGGGTATCTTTCTTT.

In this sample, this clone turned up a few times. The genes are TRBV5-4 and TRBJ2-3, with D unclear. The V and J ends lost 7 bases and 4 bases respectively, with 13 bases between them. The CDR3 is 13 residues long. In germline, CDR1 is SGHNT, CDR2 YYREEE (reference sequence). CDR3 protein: CASRSFTADTQYF. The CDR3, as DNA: TGTGCCAGCCGGTCTTTTACGGCAGATACGCAGTATTTT.

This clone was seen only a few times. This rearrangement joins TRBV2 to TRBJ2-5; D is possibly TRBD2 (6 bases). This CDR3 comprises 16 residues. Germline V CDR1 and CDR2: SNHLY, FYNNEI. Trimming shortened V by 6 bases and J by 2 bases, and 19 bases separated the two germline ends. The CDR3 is CASSTHWRDPQETQYF. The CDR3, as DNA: TGTGCCAGCAGCACCCACTGGCGGGACCCTCAAGAGACCCAGTACTTC.

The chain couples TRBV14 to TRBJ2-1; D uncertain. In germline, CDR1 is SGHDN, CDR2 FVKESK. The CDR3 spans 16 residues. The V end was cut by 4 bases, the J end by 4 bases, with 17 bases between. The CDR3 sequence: CASSRLGSGVYNEQFF. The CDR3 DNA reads TGTGCCAGCAGCCGTTTAGGTAGTGGGGTTTACAATGAGCAGTTCTTC.

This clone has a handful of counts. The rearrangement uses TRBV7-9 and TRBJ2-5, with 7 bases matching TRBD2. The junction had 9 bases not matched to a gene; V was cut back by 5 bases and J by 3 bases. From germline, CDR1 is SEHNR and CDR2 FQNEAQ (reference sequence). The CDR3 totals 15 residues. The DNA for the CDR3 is TGTGCCAGCAGCCCCGAGGGGCGGGAGAAAGAGACCCAGTACTTC. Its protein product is CASSPEGREKETQYF.